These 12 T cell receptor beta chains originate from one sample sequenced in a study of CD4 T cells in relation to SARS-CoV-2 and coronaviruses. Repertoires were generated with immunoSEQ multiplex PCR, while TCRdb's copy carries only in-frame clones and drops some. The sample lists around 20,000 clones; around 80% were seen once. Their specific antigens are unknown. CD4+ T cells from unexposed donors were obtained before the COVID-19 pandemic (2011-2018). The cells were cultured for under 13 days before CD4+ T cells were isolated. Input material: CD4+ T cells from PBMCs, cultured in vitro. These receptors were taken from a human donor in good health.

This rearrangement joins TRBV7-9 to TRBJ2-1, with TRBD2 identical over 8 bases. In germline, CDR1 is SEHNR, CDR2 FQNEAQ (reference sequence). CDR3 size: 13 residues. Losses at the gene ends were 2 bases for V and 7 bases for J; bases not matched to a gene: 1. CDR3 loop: CASSLPSGNEQFF. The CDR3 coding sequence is TGTGCCAGCAGCTTACCTAGCGGGAATGAGCAGTTCTTC.

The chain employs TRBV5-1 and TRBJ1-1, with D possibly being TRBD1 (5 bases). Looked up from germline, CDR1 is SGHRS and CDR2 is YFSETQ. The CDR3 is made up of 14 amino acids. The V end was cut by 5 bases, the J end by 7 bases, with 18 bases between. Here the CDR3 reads CASRWIGDGVEAFF. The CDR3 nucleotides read TGCGCCAGCAGGTGGATCGGGGACGGAGTTGAAGCTTTCTTT.

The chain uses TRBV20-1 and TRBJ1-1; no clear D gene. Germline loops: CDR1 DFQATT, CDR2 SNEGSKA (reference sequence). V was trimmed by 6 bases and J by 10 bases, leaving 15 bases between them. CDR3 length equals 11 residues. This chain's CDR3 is CSALGPLAAFF. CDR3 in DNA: TGCAGTGCCCTTGGGCCTCTGGCAGCTTTCTTT.

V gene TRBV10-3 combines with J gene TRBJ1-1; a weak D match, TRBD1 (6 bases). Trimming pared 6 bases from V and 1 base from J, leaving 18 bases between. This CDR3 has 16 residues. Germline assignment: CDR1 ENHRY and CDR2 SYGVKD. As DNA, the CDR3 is TGTGCCATCAGCGGGGCCTCCGGGGGCGCGAACACTGAAGCTTTCTTT. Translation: CAISGASGGANTEAFF.

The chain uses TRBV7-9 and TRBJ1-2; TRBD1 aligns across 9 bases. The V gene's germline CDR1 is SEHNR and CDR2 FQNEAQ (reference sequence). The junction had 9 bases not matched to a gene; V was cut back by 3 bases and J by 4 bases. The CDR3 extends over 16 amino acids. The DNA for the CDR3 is TGTGCCAGCAGCTTTATAACAGGGGGCGCAGGCTATGGCTACACCTTC. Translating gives CASSFITGGAGYGYTF.

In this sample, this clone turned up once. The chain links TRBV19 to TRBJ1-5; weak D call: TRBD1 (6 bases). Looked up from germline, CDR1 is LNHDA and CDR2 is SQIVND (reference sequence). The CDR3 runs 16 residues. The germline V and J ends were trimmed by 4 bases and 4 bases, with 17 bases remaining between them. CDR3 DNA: TGTGCCAGTAGTACGGTAGCCGGGACACAAAATCAGCCCCAGCATTTT. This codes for CASSTVAGTQNQPQHF.

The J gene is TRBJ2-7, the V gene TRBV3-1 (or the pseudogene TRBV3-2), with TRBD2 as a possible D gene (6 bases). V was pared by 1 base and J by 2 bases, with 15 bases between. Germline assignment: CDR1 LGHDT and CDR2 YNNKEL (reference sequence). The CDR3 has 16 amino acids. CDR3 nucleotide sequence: TGTGCCAGCAGCCAAGGTTCATCAGCTAGCGCCTACGAGCAGTACTTC. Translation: CASSQGSSASAYEQYF.

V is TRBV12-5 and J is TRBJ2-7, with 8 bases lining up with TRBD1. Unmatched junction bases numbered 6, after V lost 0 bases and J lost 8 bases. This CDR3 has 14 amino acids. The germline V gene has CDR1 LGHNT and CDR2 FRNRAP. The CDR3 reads CASGLVQGASKQYF. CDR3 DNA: TGTGCTAGTGGTTTGGTTCAGGGGGCAAGCAAGCAGTACTTC.

CDR3 DNA sequence: TGTGCCAGCAGTTTAATGGAAACGGGAGGGCCTTACAATGAGCAGTTCTTC. Translated: CASSLMETGGPYNEQFF. The gene calls are TRBV28 and TRBJ2-1, with 8 bases fitting TRBD2. Germline V gene sequence: CDR1 MDHEN, CDR2 SYDVKM. CDR3 size: 17 residues. Losses at the gene ends were 2 bases for V and 4 bases for J; bases not matched to a gene: 10.

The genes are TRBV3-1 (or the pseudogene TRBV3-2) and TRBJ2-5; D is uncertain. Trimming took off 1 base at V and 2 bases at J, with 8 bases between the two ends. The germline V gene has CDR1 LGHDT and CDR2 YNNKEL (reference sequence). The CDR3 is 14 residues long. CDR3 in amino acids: CASSQVVKQETQYF. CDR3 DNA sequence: TGTGCCAGCAGCCAAGTGGTTAAACAAGAGACCCAGTACTTC.

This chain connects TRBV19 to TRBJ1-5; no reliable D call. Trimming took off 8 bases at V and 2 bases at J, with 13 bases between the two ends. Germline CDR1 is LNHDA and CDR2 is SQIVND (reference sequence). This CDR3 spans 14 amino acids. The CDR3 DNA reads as TGTGCCAGTGACGTAGGGCTTGGCAATCAGCCCCAGCATTTT. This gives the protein CASDVGLGNQPQHF.

The CDR3 nucleotides read TGTGCCAGCAGCCCCCGGCCCGGCCAAGCTTTCTTT. Protein product: CASSPRPGQAFF. The chain couples TRBV7-9 to TRBJ1-1; no firm D call. Per germline, CDR1 SEHNR and CDR2 FQNEAQ (reference sequence). CDR3 length: 12 amino acids. Deletions cut 5 bases from V and 9 bases from J, with 13 bases between.